Detailed here is one T cell receptor (beta chain). The antigen remains unidentified. This record comes from a study of cytomegalovirus exposure and HLA in healthy donors. Study-level findings and limits: A later examination showed that TCR association rates differed by HLA locus, with DRB1 most and HLA-C fewest. Most CMV-associated TCR beta chains were later found to appear HLA-restricted. A few CMV-associated chains were confirmed in vitro to be specific for CMV antigens. Many donors carried some public TCRs, although rarity characterized most TCR sequences.

In the PCR, 60 Vbeta and 13 Jbeta primers were used. TCRdb's table, derived via immunoSEQ multiplex PCR, lists solely in-frame clones and lacks some. The top ten clones hold 1.5% of a sample with 130,000 or so clones, just under 80% of them seen once. Germline values: CDR1 SGHRS, CDR2 YFSETQ. CDR3 length equals 14 residues. The J segment lost 10 bases and the V segment lost 0 bases, leaving 7 bases of the junction unmatched. Sequencing was done on a sample of PBMCs. The sequence derives from a woman in her late teens or twenties in good health and CMV-seronegative. The chain is built from TRBV5-1 and TRBJ2-1, with TRBD1 matching 7 bases. The CDR3 protein is CASSLAVTGMEQFF. CDR3 nucleotides: TGCGCCAGCAGCTTGGCAGTGACAGGGATGGAGCAGTTCTTC.